The 22 T cell receptor beta chains reported below all come from one sample, sequenced in a study of cytomegalovirus exposure and HLA in healthy donors. Use of 60 Vbeta and 13 Jbeta primers characterized the PCR. Only in-frame clones appear in the TCRdb table, and some are missing; sequencing was by immunoSEQ multiplex PCR. The repertoire holds about 190,000 clones, with 80% to 85% as singletons. The sequenced sample was PBMCs. Every receptor here comes from a woman between 18 and 29 years old in good health and CMV-seropositive.

This rearrangement joins TRBV5-4 to TRBJ2-2; D gene uncertain. Per germline, CDR1 SGHNT and CDR2 YYREEE (reference sequence). The V gene lost 5 bases and the J gene lost 6 bases, with 8 bases spanning the gap. This CDR3 comprises 12 residues. The CDR3 is CASSFVAGELFF. As DNA, the CDR3 is TGTGCCAGCAGTTTCGTAGCCGGGGAGCTGTTTTTT.

This CDR3 is CASSYGGDTQPQHF. The DNA of the CDR3 is TGTGCCAGCAGTTATGGCGGGGATACACAGCCCCAGCATTTT. The J gene is TRBJ1-5, the V gene TRBV27; no reliable D call. This CDR3 spans 14 amino acids. V was pared by 4 bases and J by 7 bases, with 14 bases between. Germline lookup yields CDR1 MNHEY and CDR2 SMNVEV (reference sequence).

This clone was detected a few times. V gene TRBV6-1 combines with J gene TRBJ1-1; D perhaps matches TRBD1 (5 bases). Germline values: CDR1 MNHNS, CDR2 SASEGT. Between the trimmed V and J ends, which lost 7 bases and 0 bases, there was a span of 9 bases. The length of the CDR3 is 13 residues. The CDR3, as DNA: TGTGCCAGCATTAGACAGTTGAACACTGAAGCTTTCTTT. Residues: CASIRQLNTEAFF.

This clone has only one observation. The chain has TRBV5-5 and TRBJ1-5; 8 bases fit TRBD1. The CDR3 sequence is 16 residues long. Germline CDR1 reads SGHKS; CDR2 reads YYEKEE (reference sequence). V dropped 2 bases and J dropped 8; count of bases not matched to a gene: 12. The CDR3 bases are TGTGCCAGCAGCTTATTAGGGACAGGTGCCGGGGAGCCCCAGCATTTT. It encodes CASSLLGTGAGEPQHF.

This clone came up once. The gene calls are TRBV7-9 and TRBJ1-4; 8 nucleotides align to TRBD1. CDR3 size: 14 residues. Germline values: CDR1 SEHNR, CDR2 FQNEAQ (reference sequence). V was pared by 2 bases and J by 8 bases, with 4 bases of the junction left unmatched. The chain's CDR3 is CASSLRQGREKLFF. For the CDR3, the DNA is TGTGCCAGCAGCTTACGACAGGGGAGGGAAAAACTGTTTTTT. Supplemented by reference TRBV7-9 and TRBJ1-4, the full variable domain reads DTGVSQNPRHKITKRGQNVTFRCDPISEHNRLYWYRQTLGQGPEFLTYFQNEAQLEKSRLLSDRFSAERPKGSFSTLEIQRTEQGDSAMYLCASSLRQGREKLFFGSGTQLSVL.

This clone has only a few counts. This chain connects TRBV5-1 to TRBJ1-1; D is undetermined. The CDR3 covers 14 residues. CDR1 SGHRS and CDR2 YFSETQ come from the germline V gene. Trimming shortened V by 2 bases and J by 2 bases, and 10 bases separated the two germline ends. The CDR3 reads CASSFVGGNTEAFF. CDR3 DNA sequence: TGCGCCAGCAGCTTTGTTGGCGGCAACACTGAAGCTTTCTTT.

This chain joins TRBV7-3 and TRBJ1-1; the match to TRBD1 covers 7 bases. The CDR3 consists of 13 residues. The junction had 3 bases not matched to a gene; V was cut back by 5 bases and J by 3 bases. Germline lookup yields CDR1 SGHTA and CDR2 FQGTGA. CDR3 DNA sequence: TGTGCCAGCAGCGTGGACAGGTACACTGAAGCTTTCTTT. This codes for CASSVDRYTEAFF.

CDR3 protein: CASSSQGFAGEQYF. CDR3 coding DNA: TGTGCCAGCAGCTCCCAGGGTTTTGCGGGGGAGCAGTACTTC. V gene TRBV7-9 combines with J gene TRBJ2-7, with D perhaps matching TRBD2 (6 bases). This CDR3 is 14 amino acids long. The germline V and J ends were trimmed by 4 bases and 7 bases, with 17 bases remaining between them. The germline gives CDR1 SEHNR, CDR2 FQNEAQ (reference sequence).

The J gene is TRBJ2-5, the V gene TRBV27; D may be TRBD2 (5 bases). Trimming pared 2 bases from V and 5 bases from J, leaving 9 bases between. Germline V gene data show CDR1 as MNHEY and CDR2 as SMNVEV (reference sequence). The CDR3 sequence is 13 residues long. CDR3 sequence (DNA): TGTGCCAGCAGTTTAGGGCGGGCGGAGACCCAGTACTTC. It encodes CASSLGRAETQYF.

The V gene is TRBV5-5, the J gene TRBJ1-2; 7 positions match TRBD1. The CDR3 contains 15 residues. Per germline, CDR1 SGHKS and CDR2 YYEKEE (reference sequence). V lost 4 bases and J lost 0; bases outside the gene matches: 6. The CDR3 bases are TGTGCCAGCAGCAAAAGACAGGGCGCTAACTATGGCTACACCTTC. It is translated as CASSKRQGANYGYTF.

A word on this clone: The identical CDR3 is also encoded by other nucleotide sequences in the sample. CDR3 DNA sequence: TGTGCCAGCAGCTCAAACACGAACACTGAAGCTTTCTTT. It yields the protein CASSSNTNTEAFF. The chain couples TRBV7-9 to TRBJ1-1; unclear D gene. The V end lost 4 bases, the J end lost 1 base, and 7 bases lay between the germline ends. From germline, CDR1 is SEHNR and CDR2 FQNEAQ (reference sequence). CDR3 length: 13 residues.

V gene TRBV30 combines with J gene TRBJ2-3, with 10 bases fitting TRBD2. CDR3 length: 15 residues. Germline lookup yields CDR1 GTSNPN and CDR2 SVGIG (reference sequence). V gave up 8 bases and J gave up 1 base; unmatched junction bases: 9. CDR3 sequence (DNA): TGTGCCCGGACTGGACTAGCGGTCGGCACAGATACGCAGTATTTT. It specifies CARTGLAVGTDTQYF.

A few counts support this clone. This chain uses TRBV28 with TRBJ1-6; 7 positions match TRBD1. V shed 6 bases and J 10 bases; nucleotides not matched to a gene: 9. The CDR3 consists of 14 residues. Looked up from germline, CDR1 is MDHEN and CDR2 is SYDVKM. CDR3 loop: CASSHRGGQSPLHF. CDR3 nucleotide sequence: TGTGCCAGCAGCCACAGGGGAGGTCAGTCACCCCTCCACTTT.

This chain links TRBV6-5 with TRBJ2-7; TRBD2 agrees at 7 bases. The CDR3 contains 11 residues. The J segment lost 7 bases and the V segment lost 8 bases, leaving 5 bases of the junction unmatched. Germline CDR1 MNHEY, CDR2 SVGAGI. The CDR3 loop reads CASGGGCEQYV. CDR3 DNA: TGTGCCAGCGGGGGGGGGTGTGAGCAGTACGTC.

This chain links TRBV11-3 with TRBJ1-5; no firm D call. The germline CDR1 and CDR2 sequences are SGHNT and YENEEA. CDR3 length: 13 residues. The germline V and J ends were trimmed by 1 base and 3 bases, with 4 bases remaining between them. The CDR3 nucleotides are TGTGCCAGCAGCTTAGGGGCCAATCAGCCCCAGCATTTT. Translated, it gives CASSLGANQPQHF.

Worth noting for this clone: Compared with germline, one end of the junction differs, possibly owing to a read error. The sample carries other DNA sequences with the same CDR3. The genes are TRBV9 and TRBJ1-3, with D uncertain. The germline V gene encodes CDR1 SGDLS and CDR2 YYNGEE. This CDR3 is built from 14 residues. The CDR3 DNA sequence: TGTGCCAGCAGCCAAACGTGGGCCGGAAATACCATATATTTT. Its translation: CASSQTWAGNTIYF.

The chain is built from TRBV7-2 and TRBJ1-5; the D gene is possibly TRBD1 (6 bases). The V gene lost 1 base and the J gene lost 3 bases, with 10 bases spanning the gap. Germline CDR1 is SGHTA and CDR2 is FQGNSA. This CDR3 has 15 amino acids. CDR3 sequence reads: CASSLVQGPNQPQHF. CDR3 DNA: TGTGCCAGCAGCTTAGTACAGGGTCCCAATCAGCCCCAGCATTTT.

This chain joins TRBV5-1 and TRBJ2-5; no clear D. The CDR3 totals 12 residues. Germline CDR1 and CDR2: SGHRS and YFSETQ. Trimming removed 3 bases from V and 2 bases from J, with 5 bases in between. CDR3 residues: CASSWPQETQYF. The CDR3 coding sequence is TGCGCCAGCAGCTGGCCGCAAGAGACCCAGTACTTC.

Here the CDR3 DNA reads TGTGCCAGCAGCCGGGGGGATGAGCAGTTCTTC. Translation gives CASSRGDEQFF. This chain joins TRBV7-9 and TRBJ2-1; 7 nucleotides align to TRBD2. The germline gives CDR1 SEHNR, CDR2 FQNEAQ (reference sequence). Trimming cost V 5 bases and J 8 bases; bases outside gene matches: 0. The CDR3 runs 11 residues.

The J gene is TRBJ1-1, the V gene TRBV28, with D hard to call. Trimming took 2 bases from V and 9 from J, leaving 7 bases between them. Germline V gene lookup returns CDR1 MDHEN and CDR2 SYDVKM. This CDR3 has 11 residues. In DNA form, the CDR3 reads TGTGCCAGCAGTTTAACTTCCCAAGCTTTCTTT. This translates into CASSLTSQAFF.

This clone was seen repeatedly, ten times or more. The V call is TRBV5-4, the J call TRBJ1-1, with 7 bases identical to TRBD1. The germline gives CDR1 SGHNT, CDR2 YYREEE (reference sequence). The V and J ends lost 0 bases and 6 bases, in that order; junction bases with no gene match: 2. This CDR3 spans 13 amino acids. Here the CDR3 reads CASSLEGAAEAFF. In nucleotides, the CDR3 is TGTGCCAGCAGCTTGGAGGGGGCCGCTGAAGCTTTCTTT.

The chain recombines TRBV14 with TRBJ1-1; TRBD1 matches 8 bases. CDR3 length: 14 residues. The J segment lost 8 bases and the V segment lost 5 bases, leaving 10 bases of the junction unmatched. Germline V gene lookup returns CDR1 SGHDN and CDR2 FVKESK. CDR3 DNA: TGTGCCAGCAGCAGAACTTTTGGACAGGGAGAAGCTTTCTTT. Protein sequence: CASSRTFGQGEAFF.